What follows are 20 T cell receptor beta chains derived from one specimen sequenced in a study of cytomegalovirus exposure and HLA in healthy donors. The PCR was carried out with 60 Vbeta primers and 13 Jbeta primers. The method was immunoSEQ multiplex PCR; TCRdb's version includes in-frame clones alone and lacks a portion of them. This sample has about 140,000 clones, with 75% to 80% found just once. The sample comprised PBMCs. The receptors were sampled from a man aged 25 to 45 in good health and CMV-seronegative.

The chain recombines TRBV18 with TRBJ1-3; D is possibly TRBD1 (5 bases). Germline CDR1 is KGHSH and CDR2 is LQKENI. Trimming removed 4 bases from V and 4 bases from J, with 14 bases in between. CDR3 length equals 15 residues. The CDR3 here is CASSLNPGEGNTIYF. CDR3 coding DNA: TGTGCCAGCTCACTTAATCCGGGGGAAGGAAACACCATATATTTT.

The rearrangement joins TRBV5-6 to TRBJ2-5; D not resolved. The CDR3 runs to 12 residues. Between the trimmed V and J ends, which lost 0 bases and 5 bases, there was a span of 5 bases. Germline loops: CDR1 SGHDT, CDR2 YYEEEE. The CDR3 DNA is TGTGCCAGCAGCTTGGCCTTGGAGACCCAGTACTTC. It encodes CASSLALETQYF.

Here the CDR3 DNA reads TGTGCCAGCAGTAACCTAGCGGGTATGCAGTATTTT. Protein sequence: CASSNLAGMQYF. V and J are TRBV25-1 and TRBJ2-3, with TRBD2 identical over 8 bases. Germline CDR1 is MGHDK and CDR2 is SYGVNS. The trim removed 5 bases at V and 11 bases at J, leaving 6 bases unmatched. The CDR3 loop spans 12 amino acids.

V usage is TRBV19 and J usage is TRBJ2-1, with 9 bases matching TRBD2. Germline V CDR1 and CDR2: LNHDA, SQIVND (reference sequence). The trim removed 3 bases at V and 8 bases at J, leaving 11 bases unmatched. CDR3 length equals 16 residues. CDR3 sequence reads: CASSIPSGRTNDEQFF. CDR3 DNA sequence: TGTGCCAGTAGTATCCCCAGCGGGAGGACCAACGATGAGCAGTTCTTC.

The CDR3 region is CASSFRQGFYNEQFF. CDR3 DNA: TGTGCCAGTAGTTTTCGACAGGGGTTCTACAATGAGCAGTTCTTC. This sequence joins TRBV19 and TRBJ2-1; 8 bases match TRBD1. The CDR3 is 15 amino acids. Germline values: CDR1 LNHDA, CDR2 SQIVND (reference sequence). Unmatched junction bases numbered 6, after V lost 5 bases and J lost 3 bases.

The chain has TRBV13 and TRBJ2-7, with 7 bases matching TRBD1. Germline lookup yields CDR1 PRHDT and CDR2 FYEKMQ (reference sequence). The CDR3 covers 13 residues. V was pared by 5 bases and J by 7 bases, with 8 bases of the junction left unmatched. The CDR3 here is CASSATGVGEQYF. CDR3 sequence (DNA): TGTGCCAGCAGCGCCACAGGGGTGGGGGAGCAGTACTTC.

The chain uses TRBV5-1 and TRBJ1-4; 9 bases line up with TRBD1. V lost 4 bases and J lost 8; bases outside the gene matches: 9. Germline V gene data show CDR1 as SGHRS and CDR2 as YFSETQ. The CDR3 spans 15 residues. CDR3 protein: CASSAWDRAREKLFF. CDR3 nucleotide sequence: TGCGCCAGCAGCGCATGGGACAGGGCACGGGAAAAACTGTTTTTT.

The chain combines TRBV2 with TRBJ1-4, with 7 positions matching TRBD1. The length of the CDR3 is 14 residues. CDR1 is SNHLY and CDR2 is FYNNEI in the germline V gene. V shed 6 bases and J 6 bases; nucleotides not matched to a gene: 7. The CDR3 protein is CASSYGTADEKLFF. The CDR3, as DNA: TGTGCCAGCAGCTACGGGACAGCTGATGAAAAACTGTTTTTT.

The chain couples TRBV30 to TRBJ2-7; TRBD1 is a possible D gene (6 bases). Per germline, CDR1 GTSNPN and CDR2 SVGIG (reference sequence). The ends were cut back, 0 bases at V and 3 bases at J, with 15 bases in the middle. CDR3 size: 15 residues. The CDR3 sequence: CAWSVPWTDVYEQYF. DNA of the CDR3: TGTGCCTGGAGTGTACCATGGACAGATGTCTACGAGCAGTACTTC. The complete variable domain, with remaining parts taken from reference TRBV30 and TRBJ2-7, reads SQTIHQWPATLVQPVGSPLSLECTVEGTSNPNLYWYRQAAGRGLQLLFYSVGIGQISSEVPQNLSASRPQDRQFILSSKKLLLSDSGFYLCAWSVPWTDVYEQYFGPGTRLTVT.

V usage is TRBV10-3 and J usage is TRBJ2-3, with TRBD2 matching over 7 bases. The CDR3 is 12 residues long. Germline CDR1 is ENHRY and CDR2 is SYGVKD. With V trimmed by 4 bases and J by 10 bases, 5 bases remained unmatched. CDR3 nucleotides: TGTGCCATCAGTGGGGAGGGTGGATCGCAGTATTTT. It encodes CAISGEGGSQYF.

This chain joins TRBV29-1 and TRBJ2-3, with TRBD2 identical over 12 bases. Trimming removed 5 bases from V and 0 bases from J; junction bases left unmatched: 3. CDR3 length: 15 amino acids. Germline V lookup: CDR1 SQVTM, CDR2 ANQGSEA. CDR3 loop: CSVSGTSGSTDTQYF. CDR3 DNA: TGCAGCGTTTCCGGGACTAGCGGGAGCACAGATACGCAGTATTTT.

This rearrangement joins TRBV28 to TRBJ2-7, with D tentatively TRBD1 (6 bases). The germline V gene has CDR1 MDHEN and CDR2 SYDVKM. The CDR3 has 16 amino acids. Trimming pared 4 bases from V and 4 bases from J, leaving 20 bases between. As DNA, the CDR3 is TGTGCCAGCAGTTACCCTGGGGCAGGGGAACGGTACGAGCAGTACTTC. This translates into CASSYPGAGERYEQYF.

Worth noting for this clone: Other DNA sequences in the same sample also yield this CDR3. CDR3 residues: CSVETANYGYTF. As DNA, the CDR3 is TGCAGCGTTGAAACAGCTAACTATGGCTACACCTTC. The chain uses TRBV29-1 and TRBJ1-2; D call uncertain. Germline lookup yields CDR1 SQVTM and CDR2 ANQGSEA. The germline V and J ends were trimmed by 2 bases and 0 bases, with 4 bases remaining between them. The CDR3 consists of 12 residues. Full variable domain (remainder filled in from reference TRBV29-1 and TRBJ1-2): SAVISQKPSRDICQRGTSLTIQCQVDSQVTMMFWYRQQPGQSLTLIATANQGSEATYESGFVIDKFPISRPNLTFSTLTVSNMSPEDSSIYLCSVETANYGYTFGSGTRLTVV.

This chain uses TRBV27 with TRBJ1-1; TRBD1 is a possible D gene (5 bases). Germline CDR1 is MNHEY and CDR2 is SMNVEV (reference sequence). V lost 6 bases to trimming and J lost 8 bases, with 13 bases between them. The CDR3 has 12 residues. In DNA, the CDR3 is TGTGCCAGCAGCCCAACTTCAGGGGAAGCTTTCTTT. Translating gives CASSPTSGEAFF.

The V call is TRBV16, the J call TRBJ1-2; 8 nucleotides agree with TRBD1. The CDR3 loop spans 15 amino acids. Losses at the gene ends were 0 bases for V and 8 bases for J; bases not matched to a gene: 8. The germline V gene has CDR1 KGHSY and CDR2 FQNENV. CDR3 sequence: CASSQSVTTGVGYTF. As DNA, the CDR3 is TGTGCCAGCAGCCAATCCGTTACGACAGGGGTCGGCTACACCTTC. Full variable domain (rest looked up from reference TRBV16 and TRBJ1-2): GEEVAQTPKHLVRGEGQKAKLYCAPIKGHSYVFWYQQVLKNEFKFLISFQNENVFDETGMPKERFSAKCLPNSPCSLEIQATKLEDSAVYFCASSQSVTTGVGYTFGSGTRLTVV.

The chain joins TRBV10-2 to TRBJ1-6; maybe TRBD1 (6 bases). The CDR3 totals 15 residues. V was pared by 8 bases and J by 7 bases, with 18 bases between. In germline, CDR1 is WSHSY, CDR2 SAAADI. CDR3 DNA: TGCGCCAGCTCGTCCGGGGGGCTAGGAAATTCACCCCTCCACTTT. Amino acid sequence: CASSSGGLGNSPLHF.

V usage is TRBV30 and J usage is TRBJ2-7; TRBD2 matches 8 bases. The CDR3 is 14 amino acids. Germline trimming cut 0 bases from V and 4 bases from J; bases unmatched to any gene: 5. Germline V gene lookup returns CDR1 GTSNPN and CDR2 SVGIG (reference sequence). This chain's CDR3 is CAWSVLAGTYEQYF. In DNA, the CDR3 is TGTGCCTGGAGTGTTTTAGCGGGAACGTACGAGCAGTACTTC. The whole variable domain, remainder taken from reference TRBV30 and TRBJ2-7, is SQTIHQWPATLVQPVGSPLSLECTVEGTSNPNLYWYRQAAGRGLQLLFYSVGIGQISSEVPQNLSASRPQDRQFILSSKKLLLSDSGFYLCAWSVLAGTYEQYFGPGTRLTVT.

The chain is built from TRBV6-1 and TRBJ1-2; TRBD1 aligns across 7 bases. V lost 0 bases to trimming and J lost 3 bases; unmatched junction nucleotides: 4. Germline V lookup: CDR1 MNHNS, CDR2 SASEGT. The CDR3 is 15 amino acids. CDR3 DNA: TGTGCCAGCAGTGAAGCGGTTACAGGGGACTATGGCTACACCTTC. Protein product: CASSEAVTGDYGYTF.

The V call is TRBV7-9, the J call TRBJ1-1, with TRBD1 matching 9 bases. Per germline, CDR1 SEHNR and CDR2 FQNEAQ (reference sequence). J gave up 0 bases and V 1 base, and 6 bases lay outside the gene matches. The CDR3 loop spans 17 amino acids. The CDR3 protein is CASSLDGTGGLNTEAFF. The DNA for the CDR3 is TGTGCCAGCAGCTTAGATGGCACAGGGGGCCTGAACACTGAAGCTTTCTTT.

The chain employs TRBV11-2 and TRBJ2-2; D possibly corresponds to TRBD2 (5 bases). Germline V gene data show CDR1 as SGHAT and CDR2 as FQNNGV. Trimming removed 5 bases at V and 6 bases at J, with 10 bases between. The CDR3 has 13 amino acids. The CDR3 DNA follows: TGTGCCAGCAGCCCCCAGAGGGCCGGGGAGCTGTTTTTT. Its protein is CASSPQRAGELFF.